This T cell receptor (beta chain) was identified during a study of cytomegalovirus exposure and HLA in healthy donors. Study context: About 85 million unique TCR sequences came from HLA-typed donors in an early release.

A word on this clone: The antigen remains unidentified.

60 Vbeta and 13 Jbeta primers were used in PCR. Authors' processing steps: Later analysis identified tens of millions of unique TCR beta chains, approximately 11 million shared. Here immunoSEQ multiplex PCR was the method, and the copy in TCRdb shows in-frame clones only, minus some. V, J and clone size are taken as reported in that table, and D and trimming were inferred from the DNA itself. The repertoire holds roughly 150,000 clones, with around four fifths as singletons. General study findings and limits: The authors reported that TCR beta sequences could predict HLA-A and HLA-B alleles. These predictions were accurate for most subjects in the first cohort.

The germline V gene has CDR1 SGHRS and CDR2 YFSETQ. The CDR3 spans 16 residues. V gave up 0 bases and J gave up 1 base, with 13 bases separating them. Nobody wrote down the CMV serostatus of this donor. This chain links TRBV5-1 with TRBJ1-1, with no clear D. The TCR sequence derives from a man aged 30-40 years in good health. Sample: PBMCs. The CDR3 nucleotides read TGCGCCAGCAGCTTGGCTGATGTGGGCCCGAACACTGAAGCTTTCTTT. It specifies CASSLADVGPNTEAFF.